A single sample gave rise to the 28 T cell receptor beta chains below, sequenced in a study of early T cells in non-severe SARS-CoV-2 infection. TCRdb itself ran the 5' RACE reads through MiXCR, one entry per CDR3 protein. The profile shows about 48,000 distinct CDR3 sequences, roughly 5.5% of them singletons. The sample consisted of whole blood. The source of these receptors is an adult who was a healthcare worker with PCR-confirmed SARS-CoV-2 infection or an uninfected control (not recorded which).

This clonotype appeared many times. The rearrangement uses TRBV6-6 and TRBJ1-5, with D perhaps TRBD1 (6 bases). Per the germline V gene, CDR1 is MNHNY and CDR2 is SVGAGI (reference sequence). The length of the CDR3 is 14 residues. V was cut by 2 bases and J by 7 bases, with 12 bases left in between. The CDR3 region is CASSYPGAEQPQHF. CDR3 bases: TGTGCCAGCAGTTACCCGGGGGCCGAACAGCCCCAGCATTTT.

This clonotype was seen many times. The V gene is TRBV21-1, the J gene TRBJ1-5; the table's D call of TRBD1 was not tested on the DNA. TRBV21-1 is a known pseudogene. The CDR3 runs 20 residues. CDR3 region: CASSSPSGELNTHSNQPQHF. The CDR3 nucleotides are TGTGCCAGCAGCTCCCCCTCAGGGGAACTGAATACCCATAGCAATCAGCCCCAGCATTTT.

The CDR3 spells CASKDRANEQYF. The DNA of the CDR3 is TGTGCCAGCAAGGACAGGGCCAACGAGCAGTACTTC. The chain recombines TRBV6-2 or TRBV6-3 with TRBJ2-7; TRBD1 aligns across 8 bases. There are 12 residues in the CDR3. From germline, CDR1 is MNHEY and CDR2 SVGEGT. V gave up 7 bases and J gave up 5 bases; unmatched junction bases: 4.

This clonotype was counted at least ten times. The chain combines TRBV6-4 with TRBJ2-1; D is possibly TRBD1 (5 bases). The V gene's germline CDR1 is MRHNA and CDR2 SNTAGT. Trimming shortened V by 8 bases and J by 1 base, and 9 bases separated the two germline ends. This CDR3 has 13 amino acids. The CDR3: CASEAGSYNEQFF. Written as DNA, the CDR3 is TGTGCCAGCGAGGCAGGGTCCTACAATGAGCAGTTCTTC.

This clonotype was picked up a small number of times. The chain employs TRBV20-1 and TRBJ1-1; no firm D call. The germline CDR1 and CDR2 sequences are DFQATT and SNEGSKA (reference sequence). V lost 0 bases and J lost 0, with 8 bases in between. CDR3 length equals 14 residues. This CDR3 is CSARDWSMNTEAFF. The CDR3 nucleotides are TGCAGTGCTAGAGATTGGAGCATGAACACTGAAGCTTTCTTT.

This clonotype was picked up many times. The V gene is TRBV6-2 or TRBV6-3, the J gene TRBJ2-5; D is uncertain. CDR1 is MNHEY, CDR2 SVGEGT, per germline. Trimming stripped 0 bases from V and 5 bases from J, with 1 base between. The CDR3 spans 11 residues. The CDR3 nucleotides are TGTGCCAGCAGTTACTCTGAGACCCAGTACTTC. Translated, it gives CASSYSETQYF.

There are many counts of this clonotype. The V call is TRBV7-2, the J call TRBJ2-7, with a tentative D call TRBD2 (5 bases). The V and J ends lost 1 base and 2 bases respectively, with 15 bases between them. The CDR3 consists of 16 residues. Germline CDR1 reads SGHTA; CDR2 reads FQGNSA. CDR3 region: CASSLVEGAVAYEQYF. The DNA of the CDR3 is TGTGCCAGCAGCTTAGTCGAGGGTGCGGTAGCCTACGAGCAGTACTTC.

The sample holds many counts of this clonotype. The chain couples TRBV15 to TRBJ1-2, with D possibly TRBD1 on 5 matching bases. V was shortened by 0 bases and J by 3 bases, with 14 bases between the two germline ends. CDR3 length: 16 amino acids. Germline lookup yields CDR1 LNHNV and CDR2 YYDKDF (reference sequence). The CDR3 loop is CATSRDFKGFDYGYTF. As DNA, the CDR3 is TGTGCCACCAGCAGAGATTTTAAGGGGTTCGACTATGGCTACACCTTC.

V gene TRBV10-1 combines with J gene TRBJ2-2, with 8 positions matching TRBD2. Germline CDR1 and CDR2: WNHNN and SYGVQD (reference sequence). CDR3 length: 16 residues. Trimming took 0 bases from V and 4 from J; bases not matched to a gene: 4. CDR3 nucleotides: TGCGCCAGCAGTGAGTCCCGCGGGAGGATCACCGGGGAGCTGTTTTTT. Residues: CASSESRGRITGELFF.

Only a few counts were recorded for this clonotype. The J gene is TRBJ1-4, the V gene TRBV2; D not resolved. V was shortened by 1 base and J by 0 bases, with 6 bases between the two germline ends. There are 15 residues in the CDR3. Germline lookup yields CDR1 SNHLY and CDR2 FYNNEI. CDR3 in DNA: TGTGCCAGCAGTGAAGGCCTCGCAACTAATGAAAAACTGTTTTTT. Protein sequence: CASSEGLATNEKLFF.

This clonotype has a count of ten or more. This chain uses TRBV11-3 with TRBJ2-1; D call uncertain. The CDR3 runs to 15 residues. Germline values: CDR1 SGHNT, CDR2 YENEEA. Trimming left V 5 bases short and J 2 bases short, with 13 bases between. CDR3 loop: CASSQSALAYNEQFF. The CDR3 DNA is TGTGCCAGCAGCCAAAGTGCGCTAGCCTACAATGAGCAGTTCTTC.

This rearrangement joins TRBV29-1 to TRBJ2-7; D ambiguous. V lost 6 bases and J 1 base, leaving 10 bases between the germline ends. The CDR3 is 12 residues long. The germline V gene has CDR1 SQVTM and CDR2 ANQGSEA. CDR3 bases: TGCAGCGTCCGAGACAATTCCTACGAGCAGTACTTC. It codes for CSVRDNSYEQYF.

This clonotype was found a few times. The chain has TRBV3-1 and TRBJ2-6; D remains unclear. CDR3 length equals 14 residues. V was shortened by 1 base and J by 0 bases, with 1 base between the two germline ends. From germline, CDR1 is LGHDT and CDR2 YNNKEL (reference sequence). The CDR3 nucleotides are TGTGCCAGCAGCCAAGTCTCTGGGGCCAACGTCCTGACTTTC. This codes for CASSQVSGANVLTF.

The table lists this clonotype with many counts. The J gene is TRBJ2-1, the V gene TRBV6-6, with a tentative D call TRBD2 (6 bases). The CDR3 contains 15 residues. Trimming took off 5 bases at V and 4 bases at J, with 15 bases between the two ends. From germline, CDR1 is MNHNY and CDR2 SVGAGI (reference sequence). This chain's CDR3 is CASSPPRRDYNEQFF. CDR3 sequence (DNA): TGTGCCAGCAGTCCCCCCCGGCGGGATTACAATGAGCAGTTCTTC.

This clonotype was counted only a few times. The CDR3 DNA reads as TGTGCCAGCACCCCGCGAGGCCGGCTGTACTTC. Translating it yields CASTPRGRLYF. The chain recombines TRBV6-6 with TRBJ2-7; D gene unclear. There are 11 residues in the CDR3. V shed 7 bases and J shed 12 bases, with 16 bases lying between them. Germline V gives CDR1 MNHNY, CDR2 SVGAGI (reference sequence).

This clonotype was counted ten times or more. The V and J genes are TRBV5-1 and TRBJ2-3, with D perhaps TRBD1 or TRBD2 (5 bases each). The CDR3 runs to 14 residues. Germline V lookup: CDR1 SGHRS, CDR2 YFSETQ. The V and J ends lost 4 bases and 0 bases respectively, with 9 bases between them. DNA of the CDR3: TGCGCCAGCAGCACGGGACCCAGCACAGATACGCAGTATTTT. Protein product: CASSTGPSTDTQYF. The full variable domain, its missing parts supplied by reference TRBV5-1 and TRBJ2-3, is KAGVTQTPRYLIKTRGQQVTLSCSPISGHRSVSWYQQTPGQGLQFLFEYFSETQRNKGNFPGRFSGRQFSNSRSEMNVSTLELGDSALYLCASSTGPSTDTQYFGPGTRLTVL.

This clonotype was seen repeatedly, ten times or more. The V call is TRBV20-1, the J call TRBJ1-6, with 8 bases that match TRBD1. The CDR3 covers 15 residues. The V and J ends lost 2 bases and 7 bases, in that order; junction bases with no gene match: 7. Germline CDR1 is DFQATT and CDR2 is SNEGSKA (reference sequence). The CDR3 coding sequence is TGCAGTGCTAGACCCGGGACAGGCGAAAATTCACCCCTCCACTTT. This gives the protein CSARPGTGENSPLHF.

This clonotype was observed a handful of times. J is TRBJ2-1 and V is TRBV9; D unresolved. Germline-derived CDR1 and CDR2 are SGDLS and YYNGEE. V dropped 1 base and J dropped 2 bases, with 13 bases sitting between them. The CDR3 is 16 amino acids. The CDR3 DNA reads TGTGCCAGCAGCGTATCTGGGCTTAACCCCTACAATGAGCAGTTCTTC. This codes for CASSVSGLNPYNEQFF.

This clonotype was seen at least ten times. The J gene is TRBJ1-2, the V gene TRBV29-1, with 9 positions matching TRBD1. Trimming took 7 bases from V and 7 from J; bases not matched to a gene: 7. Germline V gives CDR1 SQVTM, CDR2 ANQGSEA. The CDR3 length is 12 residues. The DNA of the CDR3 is TGCAGCGCGGCTACAGGGGGCGCTGGCTACACCTTC. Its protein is CSAATGGAGYTF.

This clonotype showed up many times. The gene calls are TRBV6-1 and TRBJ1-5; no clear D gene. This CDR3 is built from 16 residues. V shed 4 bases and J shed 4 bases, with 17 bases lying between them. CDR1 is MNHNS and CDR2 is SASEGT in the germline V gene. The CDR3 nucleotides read TGTGCCAGCAGTGGAACCCCACAAGGGCGTAATCAGCCCCAGCATTTT. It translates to CASSGTPQGRNQPQHF.

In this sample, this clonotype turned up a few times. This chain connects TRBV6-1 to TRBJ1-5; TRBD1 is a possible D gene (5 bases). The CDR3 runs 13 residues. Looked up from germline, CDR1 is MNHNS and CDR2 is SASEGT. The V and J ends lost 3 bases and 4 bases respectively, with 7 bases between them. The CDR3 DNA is TGTGCCAGCAGTGACAGGGTTAATCAGCCCCAGCATTTT. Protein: CASSDRVNQPQHF.

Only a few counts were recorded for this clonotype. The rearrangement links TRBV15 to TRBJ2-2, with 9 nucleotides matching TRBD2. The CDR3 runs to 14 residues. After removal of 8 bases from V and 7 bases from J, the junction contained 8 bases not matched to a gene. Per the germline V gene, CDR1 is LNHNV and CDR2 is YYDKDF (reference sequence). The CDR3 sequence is CATGRLAGNGELFF. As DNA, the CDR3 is TGTGCCACCGGTCGTCTAGCGGGGAACGGGGAGCTGTTTTTT.

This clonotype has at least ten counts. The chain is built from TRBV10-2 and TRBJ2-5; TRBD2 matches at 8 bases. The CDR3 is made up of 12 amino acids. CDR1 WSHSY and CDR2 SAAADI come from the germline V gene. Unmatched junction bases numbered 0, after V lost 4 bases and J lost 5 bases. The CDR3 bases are TGCGCCAGCAGTGGGACTAGCGAGACCCAGTACTTC. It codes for CASSGTSETQYF.

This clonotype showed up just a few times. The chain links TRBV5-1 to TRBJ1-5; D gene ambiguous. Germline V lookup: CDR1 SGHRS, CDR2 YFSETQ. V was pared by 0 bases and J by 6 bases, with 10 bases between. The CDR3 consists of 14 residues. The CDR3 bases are TGCGCCAGCAGCTTGGAAGGGTCGAGTCAGCCCCAGCATTTT. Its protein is CASSLEGSSQPQHF.

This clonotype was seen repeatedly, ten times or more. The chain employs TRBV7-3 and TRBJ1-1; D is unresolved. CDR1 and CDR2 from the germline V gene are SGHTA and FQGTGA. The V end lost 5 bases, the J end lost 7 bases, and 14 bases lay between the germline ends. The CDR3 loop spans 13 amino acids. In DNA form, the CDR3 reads TGTGCCAGCAGCCCCATCGGGCAGGATGAAGCTTTCTTT. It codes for CASSPIGQDEAFF.

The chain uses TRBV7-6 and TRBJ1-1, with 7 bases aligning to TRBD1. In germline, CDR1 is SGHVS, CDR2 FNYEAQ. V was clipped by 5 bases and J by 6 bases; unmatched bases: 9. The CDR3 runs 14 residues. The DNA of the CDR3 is TGTGCCAGCAGCCCCCGAACAGGGGAGGCTGAAGCTTTCTTT. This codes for CASSPRTGEAEAFF. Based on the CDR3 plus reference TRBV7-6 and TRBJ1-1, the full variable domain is GAGVSQSPRYKVTKRGQDVALRCDPISGHVSLYWYRQALGQGPEFLTYFNYEAQQDKSGLPNDRFSAERPEGSISTLTIQRTEQRDSAMYRCASSPRTGEAEAFFGQGTRLTVV.

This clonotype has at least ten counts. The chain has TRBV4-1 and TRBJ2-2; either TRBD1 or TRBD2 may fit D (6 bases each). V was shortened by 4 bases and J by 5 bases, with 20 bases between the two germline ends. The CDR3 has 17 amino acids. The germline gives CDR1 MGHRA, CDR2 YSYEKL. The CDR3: CASSPRPGAVDTGELFF. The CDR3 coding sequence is TGCGCCAGCAGCCCGAGGCCGGGGGCCGTGGATACCGGGGAGCTGTTTTTT.

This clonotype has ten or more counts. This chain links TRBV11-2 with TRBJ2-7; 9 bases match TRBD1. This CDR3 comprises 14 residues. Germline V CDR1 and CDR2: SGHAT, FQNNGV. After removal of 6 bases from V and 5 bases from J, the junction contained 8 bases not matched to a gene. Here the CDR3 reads CASSYPGQGNEQYF. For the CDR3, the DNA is TGTGCCAGCAGTTATCCGGGACAGGGTAACGAGCAGTACTTC.